Listed below are T cell receptor beta chains from one sample, sequenced in a study of vaccination effects on CD4 cells after COVID-19. TCRdb's table, derived via immunoSEQ multiplex PCR, lists solely in-frame clones and lacks some. The repertoire has tens of thousands of clones, roughly 80% of them found once; the top ten carry around 2.1%. These receptors lack a known antigen. This material consisted of CD4+ T cells from PBMCs cultured without peptide, taken before COVID-19 vaccination. The receptors here all came from a human donor who received a COVID-19 vaccine. The CDR3 runs from the conserved cysteine through the conserved F or W. D genes are given only for firm matches. Clone size appears in some rows only: once, few, many, or a class for an expanded clone.

d_call: TRBD1
v_call: TRBV27
j_call: TRBJ1-2
clone_size: NA
cdr3_nt: TGTGCCAGCAGAAGCCCAGGGGGAGGCTATGGCTACACCTTC
cdr3_aa: CASRSPGGGYGYTF

d_call: TRBD1
v_call: TRBV27
j_call: TRBJ2-3
clone_size: NA
cdr3_nt: TGTGCCAGCAGTCCACGACAGGGGCCCAGCACAGATACGCAGTATTTT
cdr3_aa: CASSPRQGPSTDTQYF

d_call: NA
v_call: TRBV7-9
j_call: TRBJ1-4
clone_size: once
cdr3_nt: TGTGCCAGCAGTCGAACAGGGAACTTCGATGAAAAACTGTTTTTT
cdr3_aa: CASSRTGNFDEKLFF

d_call: NA
v_call: TRBV4-3
j_call: TRBJ1-6
clone_size: NA
cdr3_nt: TGCGCCAGCGGTTATAATTCACCCCTCCACTTT
cdr3_aa: CASGYNSPLHF

d_call: NA
v_call: TRBV18
j_call: TRBJ2-5
clone_size: once
cdr3_nt: TGTGCCAGCTCACCCCAGGGGAAAGAGACCCAGTACTTC
cdr3_aa: CASSPQGKETQYF

d_call: TRBD1
v_call: TRBV7-2
j_call: TRBJ2-6
clone_size: NA
cdr3_nt: TGTGCCAGCAGCTTCCCGCCAACAGGGGTCGGGGCCAACGTCCTGACTTTC
cdr3_aa: CASSFPPTGVGANVLTF

d_call: TRBD2
v_call: TRBV7-8
j_call: TRBJ2-1
clone_size: NA
cdr3_nt: TGTGCCAGCAGCAGGGGACTAGCGGGGGGGCAGCAGTTCTTC
cdr3_aa: CASSRGLAGGQQFF

d_call: TRBD2
v_call: TRBV14
j_call: TRBJ2-5
clone_size: NA
cdr3_nt: TGTGCCAGCAGCCAAGACAGGCTAGCGGGGGGGCCCTTATTTGGGACCCAGTACTTC
cdr3_aa: CASSQDRLAGGPLFGTQYF

d_call: NA
v_call: TRBV5-1
j_call: TRBJ1-6
clone_size: NA
cdr3_nt: TGCGCCAGCACCGCTGGGGGGGCCACCTATAATTCACCCCTCCACTTT
cdr3_aa: CASTAGGATYNSPLHF

d_call: NA
v_call: TRBV7-2
j_call: TRBJ2-1
clone_size: NA
cdr3_nt: TGTGCCAGCAGCTTACCCAACGGGGGTCGTGAGCAGTTCTTC
cdr3_aa: CASSLPNGGREQFF

d_call: NA
v_call: TRBV5-3
j_call: TRBJ2-4
clone_size: NA
cdr3_nt: TGTGCCAGAAGCCCAAGTGTAGGGTGCTACATTCAGTACTTC
cdr3_aa: CARSPSVGCYIQYF

d_call: NA
v_call: TRBV27
j_call: TRBJ2-1
clone_size: NA
cdr3_nt: TGTGCCAGCAGTTCTTTTGGGTCCAAAGGGCGTGAGCAGTTCTTC
cdr3_aa: CASSSFGSKGREQFF

d_call: NA
v_call: TRBV4-1
j_call: TRBJ1-4
clone_size: NA
cdr3_nt: TGCGCCAGCAGCCAAGATCCGGGGGGCGGTGAAAAACTGTTTTTT
cdr3_aa: CASSQDPGGGEKLFF

d_call: NA
v_call: TRBV12-3/TRBV12-4
j_call: TRBJ2-2
clone_size: NA
cdr3_nt: TGTGCCAGCAGTCTCTCAGTTGGGGAGCTGTTTTTT
cdr3_aa: CASSLSVGELFF

d_call: NA
v_call: TRBV7-2
j_call: TRBJ2-5
clone_size: NA
cdr3_nt: TGTGCCAGCAGCCTAGTGCCGGGGGTCCTCGTAAAGACCCAGTACTTC
cdr3_aa: CASSLVPGVLVKTQYF

d_call: TRBD1
v_call: TRBV5-4
j_call: TRBJ2-6
clone_size: NA
cdr3_nt: TGTGCCAGCAGCGGACAGGGTTATGTTGCTGGGGCCAACGTCCTGACTTTC
cdr3_aa: CASSGQGYVAGANVLTF

d_call: NA
v_call: TRBV5-1
j_call: TRBJ1-4
clone_size: few
cdr3_nt: TGCGCCAGCAGCCCAGGGCCCGGGGAAAAACTGTTTTTT
cdr3_aa: CASSPGPGEKLFF

d_call: NA
v_call: TRBV5-1
j_call: TRBJ2-5
clone_size: NA
cdr3_nt: TGCGCCAGCAGCTTTGGTTTGCCGGGGAGGGAGACCCAGTACTTC
cdr3_aa: CASSFGLPGRETQYF

d_call: TRBD1
v_call: TRBV2
j_call: TRBJ1-6
clone_size: few
cdr3_nt: TGTGCCAGCAGTGAGGACAGGGGTTATTCACCCCTCCACTTT
cdr3_aa: CASSEDRGYSPLHF

d_call: NA
v_call: TRBV21-1
j_call: TRBJ2-2
clone_size: once
cdr3_nt: TGTGCCAGCGAGGTTCTAGAGGAGCTGTTTTTT
cdr3_aa: CASEVLEELFF

d_call: NA
v_call: TRBV2
j_call: TRBJ1-4
clone_size: NA
cdr3_nt: TGTGCCAGCAAAACAGGCCGCTCTGCGAGAAAACTGTTTTTT
cdr3_aa: CASKTGRSARKLFF

d_call: NA
v_call: TRBV19
j_call: TRBJ1-1
clone_size: NA
cdr3_nt: TGTGCCAGTAGTATCGGGGGGGGCACTGAAGCTTTCTTT
cdr3_aa: CASSIGGGTEAFF

d_call: TRBD1
v_call: TRBV9
j_call: TRBJ2-4
clone_size: NA
cdr3_nt: TGTGCCAGCAGCACCGGACAGGGGGCGGACATTCAGTACTTC
cdr3_aa: CASSTGQGADIQYF

d_call: NA
v_call: TRBV13
j_call: TRBJ1-1
clone_size: NA
cdr3_nt: TGTGCCAGCAGGGGGCAAGGCCTTTTGGGCACTGAAGCTTTCTTT
cdr3_aa: CASRGQGLLGTEAFF

d_call: NA
v_call: TRBV15
j_call: TRBJ1-5
clone_size: few
cdr3_nt: TGTGCCACGAGAGGGGGATCTAGCAATCAGCCCCAGCATTTT
cdr3_aa: CATRGGSSNQPQHF

d_call: NA
v_call: TRBV24-1
j_call: TRBJ2-5
clone_size: NA
cdr3_nt: TGTGCCACCAGTGATTCCGGGGTTGCGACCCAGTACTTC
cdr3_aa: CATSDSGVATQYF

d_call: NA
v_call: TRBV7-2
j_call: TRBJ2-3
clone_size: NA
cdr3_nt: TGTGCCACCCAGGGGAGAAGCACAGATACGCAGTATTTT
cdr3_aa: CATQGRSTDTQYF

d_call: NA
v_call: TRBV5-1
j_call: TRBJ1-4
clone_size: few
cdr3_nt: TGCGCCAGCAGCTTGGAGGGGTACGGAAAACTGTTTTTT
cdr3_aa: CASSLEGYGKLFF

d_call: NA
v_call: TRBV2
j_call: TRBJ1-6
clone_size: NA
cdr3_nt: TGTGCCAGCAACCTAGGGGTCAATTCACCCCTCCACTTT
cdr3_aa: CASNLGVNSPLHF

d_call: TRBD1
v_call: TRBV7-2
j_call: TRBJ2-5
clone_size: NA
cdr3_nt: TGTGCCAGCAGCTCGAGCACAGGGGGAGAGACCCAGTACTTC
cdr3_aa: CASSSSTGGETQYF

d_call: TRBD2
v_call: TRBV19
j_call: TRBJ2-4
clone_size: once
cdr3_nt: TGTGCCAGTAGCCGGGGGGAAGCCAAAAACATTCAGTACTTC
cdr3_aa: CASSRGEAKNIQYF

d_call: TRBD1
v_call: TRBV7-9
j_call: TRBJ1-4
clone_size: NA
cdr3_nt: TGTGCCAGCAGCCCCTGGACAGGGTCAAATGAAAAACTGTTTTTT
cdr3_aa: CASSPWTGSNEKLFF

d_call: TRBD2
v_call: TRBV5-4
j_call: TRBJ2-3
clone_size: NA
cdr3_nt: TGTGCCAGCAGAAGTCCTAGCGGGGGGCCGGATACGCAGTATTTT
cdr3_aa: CASRSPSGGPDTQYF

d_call: TRBD1
v_call: TRBV5-1
j_call: TRBJ1-2
clone_size: NA
cdr3_nt: TGCGCCAGCAGCTTGTGGGGGGGAAAGACGGGACAGGGCAATCCCGGATACACCTTC
cdr3_aa: CASSLWGGKTGQGNPGYTF

d_call: TRBD1
v_call: TRBV18
j_call: TRBJ2-3
clone_size: NA
cdr3_nt: TGTGCCAGCTCGGTAACAGGGGGCAGGGACGGTACGCAGTATTTT
cdr3_aa: CASSVTGGRDGTQYF

d_call: TRBD1
v_call: TRBV5-1
j_call: TRBJ1-1
clone_size: once
cdr3_nt: TGCGCCAGCAGCTTGACAGGGGAGGCCACTGAAGCTTTCTTT
cdr3_aa: CASSLTGEATEAFF

d_call: TRBD1
v_call: TRBV4-1
j_call: TRBJ1-2
clone_size: NA
cdr3_nt: TGCGCCAGCAGCCGCGGACAGGACTATGGCTACACCTTC
cdr3_aa: CASSRGQDYGYTF

d_call: NA
v_call: TRBV11-3
j_call: TRBJ2-1
clone_size: few
cdr3_nt: TGTGCCAGCAGTCGAGGGTATCAAGGCAATGAGCAGTTCTTC
cdr3_aa: CASSRGYQGNEQFF

d_call: TRBD2
v_call: TRBV4-2
j_call: TRBJ2-3
clone_size: NA
cdr3_nt: TGTGCCAGCCGATTAGCGGGGGGTACAGATACGCAGTATTTT
cdr3_aa: CASRLAGGTDTQYF

d_call: NA
v_call: TRBV5-1
j_call: TRBJ1-6
clone_size: NA
cdr3_nt: TGCGCCAGCAGTTCCGGCCATAGCTCCTATAATTCACCCCTCCACTTT
cdr3_aa: CASSSGHSSYNSPLHF